The entry that follows covers one T cell receptor (beta chain) sequence. Its antigen is as yet unknown. The data were taken from a study of T cells in localized non-small cell lung cancer. Generated by immunoSEQ multiplex PCR, the TCRdb table keeps only in-frame clones and is missing some. The sample includes tens of thousands of clones, approximately 86% of them seen just once. Germline CDR1 is SNHLY and CDR2 is FYNNEI. The CDR3 sequence is 16 residues long. V lost 6 bases and J lost 10; bases outside the gene matches: 15. Study conclusions and caveats: Uninvolved adjacent lung had the highest recorded T cell clonality, with tumor below it. Sequencing, confined to only one tumor region, leaves heterogeneity possible. A median of roughly 50 of the top 100 tumor clones appeared in adjacent lung, which was paired and uninvolved.

This rearrangement joins TRBV2 to TRBJ1-6; TRBD1 aligns across 7 bases. The sample here was peripheral blood, taken before any cancer treatment. The origin of this receptor is a woman aged 18-50 years with stage III lung adenocarcinoma. This CDR3 reads CASSAQGGAGRSPLHF. The CDR3 nucleotides are TGTGCCAGCAGCGCCCAGGGGGGGGCGGGGAGATCACCCCTCCACTTT.